This TCR beta chain was identified during a study of monozygotic twins with inflammatory bowel disease. Remarks on this clonotype: The target antigen is unknown.

The study's findings and limits: Variability in patient repertoires may have come partly from differing immunosuppressive treatments. Especially where disease activity was present, IBD patients had fewer clonotypes in common with others than healthy twins did.

This CDR3 spans 16 amino acids. Per germline, CDR1 SGHTA and CDR2 FQGTGA. After re-calling the 5' RACE reads, TCRdb lists one entry per CDR3 protein, DNA absent. The sample has more than 300,000 distinct CDR3 sequences, and its top ten clones hold 2.5% to 3%. The origin of this receptor is a human donor with ulcerative colitis or Crohn's disease, or a healthy co-twin of an affected twin (not recorded which). The chain has TRBV7-3 and TRBJ2-1; there is no DNA to check the TCRdb D call of TRBD2. The sequenced material came from blood. The CDR3 reads CASSLMGLAVYNEQFF.